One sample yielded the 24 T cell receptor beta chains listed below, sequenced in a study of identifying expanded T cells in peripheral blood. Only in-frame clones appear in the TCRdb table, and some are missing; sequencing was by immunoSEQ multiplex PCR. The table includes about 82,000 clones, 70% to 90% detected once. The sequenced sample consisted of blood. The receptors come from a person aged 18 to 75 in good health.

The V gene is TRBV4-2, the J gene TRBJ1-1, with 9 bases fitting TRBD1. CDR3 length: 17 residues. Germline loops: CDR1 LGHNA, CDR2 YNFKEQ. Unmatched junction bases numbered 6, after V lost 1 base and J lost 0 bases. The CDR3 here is CASSQARTGDMNTEAFF. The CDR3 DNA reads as TGTGCCAGCAGCCAAGCCCGGACAGGGGATATGAACACTGAAGCTTTCTTT.

The CDR3: CASSVRGTSPPGEQFF. The DNA of the CDR3 is TGTGCCAGCAGCGTAAGAGGGACTAGCCCTCCGGGTGAGCAGTTCTTC. The chain uses TRBV9 and TRBJ2-1, with TRBD2 matching 9 bases. Trimming took 1 base from V and 9 from J; bases not matched to a gene: 11. CDR3 length: 16 amino acids. Germline CDR1 SGDLS, CDR2 YYNGEE. Full variable domain (outside the CDR3, taken from reference TRBV9 and TRBJ2-1): DSGVTQTPKHLITATGQRVTLRCSPRSGDLSVYWYQQSLDQGLQFLIQYYNGEERAKGNILERFSAQQFPDLHSELNLSSLELGDSALYFCASSVRGTSPPGEQFFGPGTRLTVL.

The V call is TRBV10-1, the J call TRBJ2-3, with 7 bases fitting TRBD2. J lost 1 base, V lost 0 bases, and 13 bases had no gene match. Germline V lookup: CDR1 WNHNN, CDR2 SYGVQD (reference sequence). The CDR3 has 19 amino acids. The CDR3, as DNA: TGCGCCAGCAGTGAGTCCAGCGGGGCGGTAACGGAAGGCACAGATACGCAGTATTTT. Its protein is CASSESSGAVTEGTDTQYF.

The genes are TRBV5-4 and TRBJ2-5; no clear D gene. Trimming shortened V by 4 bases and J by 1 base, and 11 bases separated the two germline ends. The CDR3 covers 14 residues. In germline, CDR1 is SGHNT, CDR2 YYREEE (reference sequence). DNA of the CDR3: TGTGCCAGCAGCCCCGGCACAACCCAAGAGACCCAGTACTTC. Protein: CASSPGTTQETQYF.

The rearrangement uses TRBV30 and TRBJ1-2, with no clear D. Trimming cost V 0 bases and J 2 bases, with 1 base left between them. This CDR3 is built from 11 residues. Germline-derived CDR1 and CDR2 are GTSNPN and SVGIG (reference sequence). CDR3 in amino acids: CAWSVNYGYTF. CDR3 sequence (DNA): TGTGCCTGGAGTGTAAACTATGGCTACACCTTC.

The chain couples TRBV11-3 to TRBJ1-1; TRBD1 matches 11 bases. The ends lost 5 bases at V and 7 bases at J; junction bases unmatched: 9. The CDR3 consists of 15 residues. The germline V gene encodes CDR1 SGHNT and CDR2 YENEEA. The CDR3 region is CASSAPGQGVYEAFF. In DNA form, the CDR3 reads TGTGCCAGCAGCGCACCGGGACAGGGGGTGTATGAAGCTTTCTTT.

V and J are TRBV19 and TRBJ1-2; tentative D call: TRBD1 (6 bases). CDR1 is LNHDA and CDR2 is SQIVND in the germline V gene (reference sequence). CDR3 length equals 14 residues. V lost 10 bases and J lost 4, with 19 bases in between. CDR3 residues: CATHIAGQTYGYTF. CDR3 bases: TGTGCCACTCACATAGCCGGACAGACCTATGGCTACACCTTC. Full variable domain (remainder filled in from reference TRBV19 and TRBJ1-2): DGGITQSPKYLFRKEGQNVTLSCEQNLNHDAMYWYRQDPGQGLRLIYYSQIVNDFQKGDIAEGYSVSREKKESFPLTVTSAQKNPTAFYLCATHIAGQTYGYTFGSGTRLTVV.

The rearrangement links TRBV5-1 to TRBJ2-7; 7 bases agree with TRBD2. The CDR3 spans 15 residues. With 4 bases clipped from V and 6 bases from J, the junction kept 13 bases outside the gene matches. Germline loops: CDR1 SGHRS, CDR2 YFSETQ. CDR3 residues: CASSPALERGGEQYF. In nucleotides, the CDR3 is TGCGCCAGCAGCCCGGCTCTCGAGCGGGGAGGCGAGCAGTACTTC.

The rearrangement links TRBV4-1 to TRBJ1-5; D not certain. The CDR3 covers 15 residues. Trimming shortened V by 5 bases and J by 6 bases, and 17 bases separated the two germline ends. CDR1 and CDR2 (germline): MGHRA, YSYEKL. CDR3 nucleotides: TGCGCCAGCAGCAACCAGGCTGGGGAAGGTCAGCCCCAGCATTTT. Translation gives CASSNQAGEGQPQHF.

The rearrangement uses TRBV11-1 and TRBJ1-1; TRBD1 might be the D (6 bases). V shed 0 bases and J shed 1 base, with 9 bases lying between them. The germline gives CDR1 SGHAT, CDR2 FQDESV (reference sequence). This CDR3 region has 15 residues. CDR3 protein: CASSLAQGTNTEAFF. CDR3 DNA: TGTGCCAGCAGCTTAGCGCAGGGGACGAACACTGAAGCTTTCTTT.

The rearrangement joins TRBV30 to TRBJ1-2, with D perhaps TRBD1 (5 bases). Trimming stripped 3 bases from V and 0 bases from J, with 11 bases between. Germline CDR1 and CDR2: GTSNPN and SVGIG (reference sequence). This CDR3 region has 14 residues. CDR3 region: CAWSPPTANYGYTF. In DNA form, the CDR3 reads TGTGCCTGGAGCCCCCCGACAGCTAACTATGGCTACACCTTC.

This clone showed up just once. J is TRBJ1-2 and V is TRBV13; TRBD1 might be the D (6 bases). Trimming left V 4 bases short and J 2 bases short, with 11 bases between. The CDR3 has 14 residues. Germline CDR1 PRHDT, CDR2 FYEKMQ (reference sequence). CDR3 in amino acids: CASSSGTPNYGYTF. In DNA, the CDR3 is TGTGCCAGCAGCTCCGGGACACCGAACTATGGCTACACCTTC. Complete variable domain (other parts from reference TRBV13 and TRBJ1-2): AAGVIQSPRHLIKEKRETATLKCYPIPRHDTVYWYQQGPGQDPQFLISFYEKMQSDKGSIPDRFSAQQFSDYHSELNMSSLELGDSALYFCASSSGTPNYGYTFGSGTRLTVV.

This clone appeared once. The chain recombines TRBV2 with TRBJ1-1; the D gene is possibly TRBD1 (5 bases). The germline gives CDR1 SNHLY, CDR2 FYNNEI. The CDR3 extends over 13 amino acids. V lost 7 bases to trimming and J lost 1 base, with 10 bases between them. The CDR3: CASTVGENTEAFF. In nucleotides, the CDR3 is TGTGCCAGCACGGTGGGGGAGAACACTGAAGCTTTCTTT.

The DNA for the CDR3 is TGCGCCAGCAGCCCAACCTTCGGGACAGGGGGCTCCGAGCAGTACTTC. It translates to CASSPTFGTGGSEQYF. The gene calls are TRBV4-3 and TRBJ2-7; 12 bases line up with TRBD1. This CDR3 spans 16 amino acids. V shed 4 bases, J shed 6 bases, and the junction held 10 bases outside the gene matches. The germline V gene has CDR1 LGHNA and CDR2 YSLEER.

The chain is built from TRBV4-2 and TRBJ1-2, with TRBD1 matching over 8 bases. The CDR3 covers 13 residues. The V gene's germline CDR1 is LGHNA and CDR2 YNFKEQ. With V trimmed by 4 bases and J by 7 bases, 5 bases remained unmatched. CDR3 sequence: CASSPQGGGGYTF. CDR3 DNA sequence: TGTGCCAGCAGCCCACAGGGGGGAGGTGGCTACACCTTC.

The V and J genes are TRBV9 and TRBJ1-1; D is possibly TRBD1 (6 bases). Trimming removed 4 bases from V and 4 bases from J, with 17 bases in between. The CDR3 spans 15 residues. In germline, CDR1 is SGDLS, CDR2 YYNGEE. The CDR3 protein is CASSKSGGAPTEAFF. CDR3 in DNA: TGTGCCAGCAGCAAGAGCGGGGGGGCGCCCACTGAAGCTTTCTTT.

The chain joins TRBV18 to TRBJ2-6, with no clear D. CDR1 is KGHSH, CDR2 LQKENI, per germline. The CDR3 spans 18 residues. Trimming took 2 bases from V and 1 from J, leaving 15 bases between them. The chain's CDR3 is CASSPRSGQESGANVLTF. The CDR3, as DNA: TGTGCCAGCTCACCAAGATCGGGCCAGGAGTCTGGGGCCAACGTCCTGACTTTC.

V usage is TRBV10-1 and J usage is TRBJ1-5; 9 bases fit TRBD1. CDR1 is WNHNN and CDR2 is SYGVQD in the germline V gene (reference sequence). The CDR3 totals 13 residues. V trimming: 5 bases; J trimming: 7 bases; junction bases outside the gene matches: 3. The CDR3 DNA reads TGCGCCAGCAGTCGGACAGGGGACCAGCCCCAGCATTTT. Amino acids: CASSRTGDQPQHF.

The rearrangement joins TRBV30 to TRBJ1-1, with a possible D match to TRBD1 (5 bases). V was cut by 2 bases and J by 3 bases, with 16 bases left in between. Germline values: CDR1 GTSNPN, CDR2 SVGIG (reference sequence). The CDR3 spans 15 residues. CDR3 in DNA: TGTGCCTGGAGTCCCCGGGGCGGGCCGCACACTGAAGCTTTCTTT. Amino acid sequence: CAWSPRGGPHTEAFF.

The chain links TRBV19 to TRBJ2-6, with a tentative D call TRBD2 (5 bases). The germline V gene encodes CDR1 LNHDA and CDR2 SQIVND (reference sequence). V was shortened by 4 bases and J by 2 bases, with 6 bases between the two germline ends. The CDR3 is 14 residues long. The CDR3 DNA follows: TGTGCCAGTAGTAGGGAGACTGGGGCCAACGTCCTGACTTTC. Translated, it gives CASSRETGANVLTF. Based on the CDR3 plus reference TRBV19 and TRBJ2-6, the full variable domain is DGGITQSPKYLFRKEGQNVTLSCEQNLNHDAMYWYRQDPGQGLRLIYYSQIVNDFQKGDIAEGYSVSREKKESFPLTVTSAQKNPTAFYLCASSRETGANVLTFGAGSRLTVL.

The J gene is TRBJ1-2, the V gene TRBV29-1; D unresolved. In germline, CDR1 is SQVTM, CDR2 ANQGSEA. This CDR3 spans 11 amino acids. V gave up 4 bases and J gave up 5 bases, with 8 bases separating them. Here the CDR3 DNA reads TGCAGCGTTGTGGCGGAGTATGGCTACACCTTC. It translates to CSVVAEYGYTF. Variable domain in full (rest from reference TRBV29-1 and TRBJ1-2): SAVISQKPSRDICQRGTSLTIQCQVDSQVTMMFWYRQQPGQSLTLIATANQGSEATYESGFVIDKFPISRPNLTFSTLTVSNMSPEDSSIYLCSVVAEYGYTFGSGTRLTVV.

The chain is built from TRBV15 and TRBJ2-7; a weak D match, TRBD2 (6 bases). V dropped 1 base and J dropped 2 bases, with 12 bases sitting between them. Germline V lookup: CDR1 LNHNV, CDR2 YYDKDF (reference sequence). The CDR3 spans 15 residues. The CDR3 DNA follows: TGTGCCACCAGCAGAGGAGATAGCGGAACCTACGAGCAGTACTTC. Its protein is CATSRGDSGTYEQYF.

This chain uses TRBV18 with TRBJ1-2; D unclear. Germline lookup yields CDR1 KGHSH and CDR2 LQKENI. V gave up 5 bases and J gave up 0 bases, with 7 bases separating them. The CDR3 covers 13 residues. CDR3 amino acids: CASSESSNYGYTF. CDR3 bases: TGTGCCAGCTCAGAGTCCTCTAACTATGGCTACACCTTC.

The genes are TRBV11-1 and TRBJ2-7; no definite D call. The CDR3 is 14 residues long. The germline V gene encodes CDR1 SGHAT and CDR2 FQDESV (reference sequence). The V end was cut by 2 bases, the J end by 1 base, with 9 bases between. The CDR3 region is CASSLQGYSYEQYF. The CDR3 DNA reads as TGTGCCAGCAGCTTACAAGGCTATTCCTACGAGCAGTACTTC. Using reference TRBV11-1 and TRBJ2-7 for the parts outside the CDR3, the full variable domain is EAEVAQSPRYKITEKSQAVAFWCDPISGHATLYWYRQILGQGPELLVQFQDESVVDDSQLPKDRFSAERLKGVDSTLKIQPAELGDSAMYLCASSLQGYSYEQYFGPGTRLTVT.